One and the same sample provided the 2 T cell receptor beta chains below, sequenced in a study of blood T cell repertoires in COVID-19. This table comes from immunoSEQ multiplex PCR, and its TCRdb copy is limited to in-frame clones, with some not included. The repertoire has about 220,000 clones, about four fifths of them found once; the top ten carry approximately 3%. Sequencing input: peripheral blood. The source of these receptors is a woman in her thirties who had recovered from COVID-19.

Here the CDR3 reads CASSLSSTGRNYGYTF. The CDR3 DNA follows: TGTGCCAGCAGCTTGTCCTCGACAGGGAGAAACTATGGCTACACCTTC. The chain uses TRBV7-9 and TRBJ1-2; 7 bases map to TRBD1. The germline gives CDR1 SEHNR, CDR2 FQNEAQ (reference sequence). The CDR3 spans 16 residues. The trim removed 3 bases at V and 2 bases at J, leaving 9 bases unmatched.

The rearrangement joins TRBV10-2 to TRBJ1-1; no definite D call. In germline, CDR1 is WSHSY, CDR2 SAAADI. V was pared by 3 bases and J by 1 base, with 6 bases between. The CDR3 runs to 13 residues. CDR3 region: CASSDGENTEAFF. DNA for the CDR3: TGCGCCAGCAGTGACGGGGAGAACACTGAAGCTTTCTTT.